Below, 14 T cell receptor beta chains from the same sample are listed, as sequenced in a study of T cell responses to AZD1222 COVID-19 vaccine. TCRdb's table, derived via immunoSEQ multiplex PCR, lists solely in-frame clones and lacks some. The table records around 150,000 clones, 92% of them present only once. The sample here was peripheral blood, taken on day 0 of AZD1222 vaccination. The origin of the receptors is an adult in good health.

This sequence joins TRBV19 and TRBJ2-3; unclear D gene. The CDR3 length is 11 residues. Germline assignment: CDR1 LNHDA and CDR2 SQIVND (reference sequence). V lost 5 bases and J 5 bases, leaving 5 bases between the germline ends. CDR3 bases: TGTGCCAGTAGTGAGAGAGATACGCAGTATTTT. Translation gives CASSERDTQYF.

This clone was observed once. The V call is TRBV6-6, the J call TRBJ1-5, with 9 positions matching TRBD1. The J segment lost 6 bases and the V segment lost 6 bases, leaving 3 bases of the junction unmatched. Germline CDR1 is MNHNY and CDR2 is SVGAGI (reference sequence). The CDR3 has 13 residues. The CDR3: CASSTTGGQPQHF. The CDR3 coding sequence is TGTGCCAGCAGCACGACAGGGGGTCAGCCCCAGCATTTT.

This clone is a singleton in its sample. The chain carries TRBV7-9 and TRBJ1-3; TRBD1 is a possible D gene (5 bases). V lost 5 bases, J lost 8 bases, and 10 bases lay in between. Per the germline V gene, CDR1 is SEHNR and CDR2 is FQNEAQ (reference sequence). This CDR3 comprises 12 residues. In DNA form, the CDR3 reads TGTGCCAGCAGCCCCGGAGGGGACACCATATATTTT. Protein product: CASSPGGDTIYF. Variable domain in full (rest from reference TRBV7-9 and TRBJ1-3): DTGVSQNPRHKITKRGQNVTFRCDPISEHNRLYWYRQTLGQGPEFLTYFQNEAQLEKSRLLSDRFSAERPKGSFSTLEIQRTEQGDSAMYLCASSPGGDTIYFGEGSWLTVV.

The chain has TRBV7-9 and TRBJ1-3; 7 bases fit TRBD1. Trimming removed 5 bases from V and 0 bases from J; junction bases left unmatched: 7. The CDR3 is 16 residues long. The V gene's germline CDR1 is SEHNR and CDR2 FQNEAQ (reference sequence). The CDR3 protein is CASSMQGVSSGNTIYF. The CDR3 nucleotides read TGTGCCAGCAGCATGCAGGGGGTCTCCTCTGGAAACACCATATATTTT.

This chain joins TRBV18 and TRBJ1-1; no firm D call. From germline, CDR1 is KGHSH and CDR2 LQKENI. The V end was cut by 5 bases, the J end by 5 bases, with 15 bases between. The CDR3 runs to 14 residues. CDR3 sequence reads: CASSSNGEGTEAFF. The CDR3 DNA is TGTGCCAGCTCATCTAACGGTGAAGGTACTGAAGCTTTCTTT. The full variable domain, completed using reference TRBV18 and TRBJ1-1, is NAGVMQNPRHLVRRRGQEARLRCSPMKGHSHVYWYRQLPEEGLKFMVYLQKENIIDESGMPKERFSAEFPKEGPSILRIQQVVRGDSAAYFCASSSNGEGTEAFFGQGTRLTVV.

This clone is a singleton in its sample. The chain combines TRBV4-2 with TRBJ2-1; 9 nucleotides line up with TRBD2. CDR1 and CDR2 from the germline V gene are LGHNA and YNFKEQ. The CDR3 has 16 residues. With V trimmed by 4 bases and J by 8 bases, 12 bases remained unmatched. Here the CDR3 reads CASSPIPAGGSDEQFF. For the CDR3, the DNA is TGTGCCAGCAGCCCCATCCCTGCGGGGGGGTCAGATGAGCAGTTCTTC.

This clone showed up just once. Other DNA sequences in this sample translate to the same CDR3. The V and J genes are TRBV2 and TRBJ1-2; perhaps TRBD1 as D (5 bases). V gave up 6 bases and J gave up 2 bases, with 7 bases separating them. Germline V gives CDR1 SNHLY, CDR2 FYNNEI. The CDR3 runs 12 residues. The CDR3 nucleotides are TGTGCCAGCAGGGGGGGGAACTATGGCTACACCTTC. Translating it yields CASRGGNYGYTF.

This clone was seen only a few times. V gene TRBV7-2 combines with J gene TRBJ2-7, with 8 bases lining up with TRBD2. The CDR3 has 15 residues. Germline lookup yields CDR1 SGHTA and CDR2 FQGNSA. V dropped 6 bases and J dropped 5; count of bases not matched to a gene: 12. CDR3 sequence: CASREGLSGIHEQYF. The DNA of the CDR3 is TGTGCCAGCAGAGAGGGACTTAGCGGGATACACGAGCAGTACTTC.

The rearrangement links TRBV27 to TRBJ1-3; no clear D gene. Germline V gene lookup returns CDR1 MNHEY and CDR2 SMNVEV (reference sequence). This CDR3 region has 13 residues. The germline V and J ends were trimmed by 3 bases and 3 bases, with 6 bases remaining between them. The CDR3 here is CASSLGLGNTIYF. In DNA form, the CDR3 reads TGTGCCAGCAGTTTGGGTCTTGGAAACACCATATATTTT.

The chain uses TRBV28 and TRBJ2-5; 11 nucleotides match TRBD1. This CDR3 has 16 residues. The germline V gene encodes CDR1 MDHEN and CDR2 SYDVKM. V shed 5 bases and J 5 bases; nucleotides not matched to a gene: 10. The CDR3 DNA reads TGTGCCAGCAGTCCCGGACAGGGGGCGCTATTGGAGACCCAGTACTTC. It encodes CASSPGQGALLETQYF.

This CDR3 is CASSYSGTTHEQYF. CDR3 nucleotide sequence: TGTGCCAGCAGTTATAGCGGGACGACGCACGAGCAGTACTTC. V and J are TRBV28 and TRBJ2-7; 8 bases are shared with TRBD2. J lost 5 bases, V lost 4 bases, and 7 bases had no gene match. This CDR3 contains 14 residues. Germline V lookup: CDR1 MDHEN, CDR2 SYDVKM.

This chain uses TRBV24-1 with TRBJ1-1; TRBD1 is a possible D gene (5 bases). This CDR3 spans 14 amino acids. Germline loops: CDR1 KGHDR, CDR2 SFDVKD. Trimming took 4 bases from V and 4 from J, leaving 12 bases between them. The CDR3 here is CATSDPAGPTEAFF. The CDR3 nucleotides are TGTGCCACCAGTGACCCCGCGGGGCCCACTGAAGCTTTCTTT.

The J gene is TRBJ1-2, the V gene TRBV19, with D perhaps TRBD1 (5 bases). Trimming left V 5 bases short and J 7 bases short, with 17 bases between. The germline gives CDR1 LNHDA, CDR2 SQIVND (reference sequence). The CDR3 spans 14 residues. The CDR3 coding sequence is TGTGCCAGTAGTCTCCCCTGGCAGGGACGTGGCTACACCTTC. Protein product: CASSLPWQGRGYTF.

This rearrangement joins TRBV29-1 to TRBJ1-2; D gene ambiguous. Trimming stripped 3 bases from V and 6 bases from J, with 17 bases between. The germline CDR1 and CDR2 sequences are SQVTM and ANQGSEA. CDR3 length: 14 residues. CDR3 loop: CSVDGGPRMDGYTF. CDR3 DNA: TGCAGCGTTGATGGTGGGCCTCGGATGGATGGCTACACCTTC. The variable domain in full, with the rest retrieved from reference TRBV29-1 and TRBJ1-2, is SAVISQKPSRDICQRGTSLTIQCQVDSQVTMMFWYRQQPGQSLTLIATANQGSEATYESGFVIDKFPISRPNLTFSTLTVSNMSPEDSSIYLCSVDGGPRMDGYTFGSGTRLTVV.